This is a list of T cell receptor beta chains from one sample in a study of T cell responses to AZD1222 COVID-19 vaccine. The protocol was immunoSEQ multiplex PCR, while the TCRdb copy is restricted to in-frame clones and leaves out a portion. The top ten clones hold roughly 1.3% of a sample with around 80,000 clones, about four fifths of them seen once. The source was peripheral blood, collected 28 days after the second AZD1222 dose. These receptors originate from an adult who received the AZD1222 COVID-19 vaccine. CDR3s leave out the opening cysteine and the closing phenylalanine or tryptophan. The order of the fields is CDR3 length, J gene, V gene, CDR3 protein.

9	TRBJ2-4	TRBV28	ASSLLGGSY
10	TRBJ2-2	TRBV5-6	ASSFVAGELF
13	TRBJ2-7	TRBV7-9	ASSLFAGGPYEQY
13	TRBJ2-7	TRBV18	ASSPPNQGTYEQY
13	TRBJ2-7	TRBV27	ASSMLLAGTYEQY
12	TRBJ1-2	TRBV5-1	ASSLDRGGYGYT
9	TRBJ1-1	TRBV2	ASTEGLDAF
12	TRBJ1-2	TRBV28	ASRGDGRGVGYT
15	TRBJ2-3	TRBV5-4	ASSSAGLAGDTDTQY
12	TRBJ2-7	TRBV9	ASSVEAGTYEQY
10	TRBJ1-1	TRBV7-8	ASSPPWTEAF
12	TRBJ1-2	TRBV5-8	ASSPRTGARGYT
12	TRBJ1-3	TRBV28	ASSPGLSGNTIY
12	TRBJ2-4	TRBV3-1/TRBV3-2	ASSPGKDKNIQY
14	TRBJ2-5	TRBV9	ASSVGQGVRSETQY
15	TRBJ1-2	TRBV27	ASSLRSTPLPIHGYT
10	TRBJ1-2	TRBV18	ASSEADYGYT
14	TRBJ1-1	TRBV4-2	ASSQSSGYVNTEAF
12	TRBJ2-1	TRBV9	ASSVGTALNEQF
13	TRBJ1-2	TRBV23-1	ASSHRSVPGYGYT
14	TRBJ1-4	TRBV4-1	ASSQDLLATNEKLF
12	TRBJ1-4	TRBV5-6	ASSLGMGNEKLF
9	TRBJ2-4	TRBV28	ASHNSGIQY
14	TRBJ2-7	TRBV28	ASSLTGQMSSYEQY
12	TRBJ1-2	TRBV7-8	ASSLGATNYGYT
11	TRBJ1-1	TRBV19	ASSMGQFSEAF
13	TRBJ1-3	TRBV7-3	ASSLNRSPGNTIY
14	TRBJ2-3	TRBV14	ASSQLAGGNTDTQY
10	TRBJ2-1	TRBV24-1	ATRGTGNEQF
12	TRBJ2-7	TRBV6-2/TRBV6-3	ASSFSQLTYEQY
12	TRBJ1-6	TRBV27	ASSLRETSSPLH
13	TRBJ1-5	TRBV9	ASSPDLLPSQPQH
11	TRBJ1-1	TRBV27	ASRTGLNTEAF
13	TRBJ2-7	TRBV19	ASSIAGTVTYEQY
13	TRBJ1-1	TRBV27	ASSLSVQGTTEAF
12	TRBJ1-1	TRBV28	ASRQQGVNTEAF
11	TRBJ2-7	TRBV19	ASSILGQVQQY
11	TRBJ1-2	TRBV7-9	ASSLGTMEGYT
13	TRBJ2-1	TRBV5-1	ASSATGTSSNEQF
14	TRBJ1-1	TRBV27	ASSSRGGLSFDEAF
9	TRBJ2-2	TRBV20-1	SARETGELF
14	TRBJ1-6	TRBV7-6	ASSSREAAYNSPLH
11	TRBJ1-1	TRBV30	AWSRDLNTEAF
14	TRBJ2-1	TRBV15	ATSRLGQGTNNEQF
13	TRBJ1-1	TRBV7-2	ASSQFGTLTTEAF
10	TRBJ1-2	TRBV28	ASSAGLYGYT
14	TRBJ2-2	TRBV6-5	ASSYVGRGKTGELF
11	TRBJ1-5	TRBV30	AWSVQGNQPQH
13	TRBJ2-3	TRBV5-1	ASSFGTGYADTQY
14	TRBJ2-1	TRBV10-3	AISESRTSIQNEQF